Included here is one T cell receptor beta chain sequence, with context. This clonotype has ten or more counts. Its antigen is not yet known. Per-nucleotide qualities are absent, and no much larger clonotype sits a single base away. The data originate from a study of CD8 T cells in ankylosing spondylitis (dated by TCRdb to about 2017). As for the study more broadly: T cell receptor beta repertoires were profiled in healthy donors and ankylosing spondylitis patients so that disease-linked TCR variants could be found. The full study cohort was made up of 25 ankylosing spondylitis patients and fewer than 120 healthy donors. Peripheral blood samples were taken, and synovial fluid was additionally collected from ankylosing spondylitis patients.

What the research found in general, with its limitations: Some of the motif variants had been reported before in the synovial fluid and blood of reactive arthritis patients, a finding that suggests common disease-initiation mechanisms. Blood from ankylosing spondylitis patients appeared to be characterized by a TCR beta motif made up of under ten highly homologous amino acid variants. The disease-linked clones were reported as significantly enriched in matched synovial fluid samples from ankylosing spondylitis patients. The disease-linked clones had a CD8+ phenotype and were found at relatively low frequencies in peripheral blood.

The sample was run on an Illumina HiSeq 2500. Quantitative 5'-RACE with molecular barcodes was the method used to prepare the TCR beta libraries. In the authors' own workflow: A new computational method, built on a probabilistic model of VDJ rearrangement, was used to identify disease-linked TCR variants. TCRdb took the public reads, trimmed them with fastp at Q25, ran MiXCR for clone calling and kept in-frame beta chains. Every CDR3 protein is listed once, alongside the most common genes and DNA of its rows. The V and J calls were determined by TCRdb, not by the authors. The sample has around 100,000 distinct CDR3 sequences on record, more than 8.5% of them singletons. The ten largest clones add up to over 25% of the sample. V was cut back by 4 bases and J by 3 bases, leaving a gap of 16 bases between them. From its cysteine to its phenylalanine, the CDR3 spans 15 amino acids. Only CDR3 DNA is held: 45 bases, read in frame from base 1. For CDR1 and CDR2, the germline V gene lists SGHRS and YFSETQ.

This chain is built from TRBV5-1 and TRBJ1-1; no D gene call is confident. Sequencing used blood, either unsorted or a sorted T cell fraction (not recorded which). The receptor's source is a male donor with ankylosing spondylitis. CDR3 loop: CASSPLGGYDTEAFF. The DNA sequence is given as TGCGCCAGCAGCCCTCTTGGCGGGTATGACACTGAAGCTTTCTTT.